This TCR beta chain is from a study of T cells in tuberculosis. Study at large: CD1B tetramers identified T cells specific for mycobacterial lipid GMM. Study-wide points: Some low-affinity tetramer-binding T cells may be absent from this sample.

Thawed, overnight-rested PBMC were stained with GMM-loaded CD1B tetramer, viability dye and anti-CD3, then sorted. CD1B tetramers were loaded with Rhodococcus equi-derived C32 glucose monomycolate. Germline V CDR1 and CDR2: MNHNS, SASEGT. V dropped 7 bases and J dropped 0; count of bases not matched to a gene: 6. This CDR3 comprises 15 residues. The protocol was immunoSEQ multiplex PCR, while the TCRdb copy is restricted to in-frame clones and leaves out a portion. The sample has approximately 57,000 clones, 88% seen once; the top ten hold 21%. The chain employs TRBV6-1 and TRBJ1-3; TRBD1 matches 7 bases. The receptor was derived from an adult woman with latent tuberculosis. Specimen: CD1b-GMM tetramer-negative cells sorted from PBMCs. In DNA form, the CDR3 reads TGTGCCAGCACCAAAGGACAGGACTCTGGAAACACCATATATTTT. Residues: CASTKGQDSGNTIYF.